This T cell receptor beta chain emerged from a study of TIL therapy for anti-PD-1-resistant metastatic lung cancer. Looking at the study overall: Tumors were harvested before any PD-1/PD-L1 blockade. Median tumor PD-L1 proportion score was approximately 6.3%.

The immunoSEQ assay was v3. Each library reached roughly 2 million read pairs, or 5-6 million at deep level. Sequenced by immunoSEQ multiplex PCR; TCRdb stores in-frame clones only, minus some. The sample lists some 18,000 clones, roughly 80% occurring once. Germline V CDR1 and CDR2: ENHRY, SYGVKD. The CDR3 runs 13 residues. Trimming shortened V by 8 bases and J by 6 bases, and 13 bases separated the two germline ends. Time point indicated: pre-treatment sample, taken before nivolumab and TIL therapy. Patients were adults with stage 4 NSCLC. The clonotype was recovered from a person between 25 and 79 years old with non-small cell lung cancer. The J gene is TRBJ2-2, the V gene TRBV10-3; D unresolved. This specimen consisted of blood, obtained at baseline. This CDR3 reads CAILKSGAGELFF. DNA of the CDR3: TGTGCCATCTTAAAGTCTGGGGCCGGGGAGCTGTTTTTT.